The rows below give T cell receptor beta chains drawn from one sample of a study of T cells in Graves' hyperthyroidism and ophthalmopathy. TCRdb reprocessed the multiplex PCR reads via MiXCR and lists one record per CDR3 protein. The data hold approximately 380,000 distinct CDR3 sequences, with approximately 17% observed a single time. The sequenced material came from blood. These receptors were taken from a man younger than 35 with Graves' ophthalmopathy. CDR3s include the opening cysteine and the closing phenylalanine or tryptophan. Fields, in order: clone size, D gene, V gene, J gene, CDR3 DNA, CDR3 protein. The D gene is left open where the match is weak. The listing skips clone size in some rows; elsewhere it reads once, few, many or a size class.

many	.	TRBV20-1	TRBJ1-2	TGCAGTGCTCCCCAAGGAGAATATGGCTACACCTTC	CSAPQGEYGYTF
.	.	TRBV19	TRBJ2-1	TGTGCCAGTAGTATGAGGGTTCTCCCAGGGCCCCACAATGAGCAGTTCTTC	CASSMRVLPGPHNEQFF
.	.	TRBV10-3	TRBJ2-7	TGTGCCATCAGTGCCACGGGCAAAGCTCACGAGCAGTACTTC	CAISATGKAHEQYF
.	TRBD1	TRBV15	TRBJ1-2	TGTGCCACCAGCAGAGACCAGGGGGGAGAGCTGTTCTATGGCTACACCTTC	CATSRDQGGELFYGYTF
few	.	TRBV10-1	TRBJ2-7	TGCGCCAGCAGTACCGGCGTGGGGGCCGAGCAGTACTTC	CASSTGVGAEQYF
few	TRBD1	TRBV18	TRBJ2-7	TGTGCCAGCTCACCACTCAGGACAGGTTACAACGAGCAGTACTTC	CASSPLRTGYNEQYF
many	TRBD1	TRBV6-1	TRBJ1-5	TGTGCCAGCAGTGAACCCACAGGGGGGAGGCAGCCCCAGCATTTT	CASSEPTGGRQPQHF
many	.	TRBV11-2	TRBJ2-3	TGTGCCAGCAGCCATGATGCAACCCTCACAGATACGCAGTATTTT	CASSHDATLTDTQYF
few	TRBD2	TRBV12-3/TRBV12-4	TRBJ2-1	TGTGCCAGCAGTTTACTAGCGGGGGGGAGGAGGGATGAGCAGTTCTTC	CASSLLAGGRRDEQFF
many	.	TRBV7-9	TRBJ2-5	TGTGCCAGCAGCATAGGGGGAACACAAGAGACCCAGTACTTC	CASSIGGTQETQYF
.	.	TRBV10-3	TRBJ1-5	TGTGCCATCAGTGAGGTATATAATCAGCCCCAGCATTTT	CAISEVYNQPQHF
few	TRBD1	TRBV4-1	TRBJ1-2	TGCGCCAGCAGCCACGCCCAGGGGGAGGATGGCTACACCTTC	CASSHAQGEDGYTF
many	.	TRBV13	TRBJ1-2	TGTGCCAGCAGCTTCGGTCAACCACTTAACTATGGCTACACCTTC	CASSFGQPLNYGYTF
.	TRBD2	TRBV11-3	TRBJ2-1	TGTGCCAGCAGCTCCATTAGCGGGCGGGCCGACTCCTACAATGAGCAGTTCTTC	CASSSISGRADSYNEQFF
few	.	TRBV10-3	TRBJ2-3	TGTGCCATCAGTGAATCGACCACCGTCGATACGCAGTATTTT	CAISESTTVDTQYF
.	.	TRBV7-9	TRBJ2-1	TGTGCCAGCAGTTTAGGAGGGGCCGGAGAGCAGTTCTTC	CASSLGGAGEQFF
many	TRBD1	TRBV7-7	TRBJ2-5	TGTGCCAGCAGCTTAGGATTTAGCCAGGGGGCAAGAGAAGAGCGAGAGACCCAGTACTTC	CASSLGFSQGAREERETQYF
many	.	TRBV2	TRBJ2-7	TGTGCCAGCAGACAGGTTAGCTCCTACGAGCAGTACTTC	CASRQVSSYEQYF
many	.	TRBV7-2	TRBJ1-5	TGTGCCAGCAGCCCCGAGGGTATTCAGCCCCAGCATTTT	CASSPEGIQPQHF
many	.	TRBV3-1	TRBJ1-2	TGTGCCAGCAGCCAAGTGGGGATGCCCTATGGCTACACCTTC	CASSQVGMPYGYTF
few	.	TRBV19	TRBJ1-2	TGTGCCAGTAGTGTGGACACCACCGGCTATGGCTACACCTTC	CASSVDTTGYGYTF
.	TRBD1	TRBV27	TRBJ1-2	TGTGCCAGCAGTCTGGACGGGGACAGCGACACCCTTAACTATGGCTACACCTTC	CASSLDGDSDTLNYGYTF
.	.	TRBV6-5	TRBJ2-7	TGTGCCAGCAGTTCCCCGGGACTCCGTTACGAGCAGTACTTC	CASSSPGLRYEQYF
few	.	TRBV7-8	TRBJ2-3	TGTGCCAGCAGCTTAGAAGGGACCGCAGATACGCAGTATTTT	CASSLEGTADTQYF
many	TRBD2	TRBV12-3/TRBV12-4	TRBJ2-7	TGTGCCAGCAGTTTAGTGCGACGGGGACTAGCTGGGGGTTTGTACGAGCAGTACTTC	CASSLVRRGLAGGLYEQYF
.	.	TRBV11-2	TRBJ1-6	TGTGCCAGCAGCCCGGACCTTTGGGCCCTCCACTTT	CASSPDLWALHF
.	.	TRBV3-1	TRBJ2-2	TGTGCCAGCAGAACCGGGGGGCCCGGCGGGGAGCTGTTTTTT	CASRTGGPGGELFF
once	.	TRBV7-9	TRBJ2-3	TGCGCCAGCAGCCAAGAGGGGGGGGTTCGGGGCTCAGATACGCAGTATTTT	CASSQEGGVRGSDTQYF
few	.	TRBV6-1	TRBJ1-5	TGTGCCAGCCGTCAGACCACCAATCAGCCCCAGCATTTT	CASRQTTNQPQHF
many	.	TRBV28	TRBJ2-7	TGTGCCAGCAGCTGGACGGTCCGGGGAGGCGAGCAGTACTTC	CASSWTVRGGEQYF
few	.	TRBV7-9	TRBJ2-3	TGTGCCAGCAGCTTAGATGGGCCGGCAGATACGCAGTATTTT	CASSLDGPADTQYF
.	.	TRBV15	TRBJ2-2	TGTGCCACCAGCAGTCGAGGCACCGGGGAGCTGTTTTTT	CATSSRGTGELFF
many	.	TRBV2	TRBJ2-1	TGTGCCAGCAGAGCCGCGCAGCAGTTCTTC	CASRAAQQFF
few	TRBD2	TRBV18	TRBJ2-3	TGTGCCAGCTCACCACCTGTCGGTAGCGGGGCCACAGATACGCAGTATTTT	CASSPPVGSGATDTQYF
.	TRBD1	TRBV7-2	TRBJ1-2	TGTGCCAGCAGAATTCGACAGGGCACCTTC	CASRIRQGTF
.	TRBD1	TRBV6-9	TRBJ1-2	TGTGCCAGCAGCCCTGACAGGGATGGCTATGGCTACACCTTC	CASSPDRDGYGYTF
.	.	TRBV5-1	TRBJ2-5	TGCGCCAGCAGCTTGGAGCCGTTACAAGAGACCCAGTACTTC	CASSLEPLQETQYF
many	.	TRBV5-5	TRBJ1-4	TGTGCCAGCAGCTCCCTCCCGGGACAACCAGAAAAACTGTTTTTT	CASSSLPGQPEKLFF
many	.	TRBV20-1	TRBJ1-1	TGCAGTGCTAGAGATCCCGACCGTGGGGAAGGCACTGAAGCTTTCTTT	CSARDPDRGEGTEAFF
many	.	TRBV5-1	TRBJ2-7	TGCGCCAGCAGCCCCAGGGCCTTCCCGTCCTACGAGCAGTACTTC	CASSPRAFPSYEQYF
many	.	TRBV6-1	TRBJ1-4	TGTGCCAGCAGTGAAGCCGGGGGACGGAATGAAAAACTGTTTTTT	CASSEAGGRNEKLFF
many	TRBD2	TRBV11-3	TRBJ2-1	TGTGCCAGCAGCTCATTTAAACTAGCGGGGGGGGTTGAGCAGTTCTTC	CASSSFKLAGGVEQFF
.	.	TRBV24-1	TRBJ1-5	TGTGCCACCAGCAGCGGCGGGGATCAGCCCCAGCATTTT	CATSSGGDQPQHF
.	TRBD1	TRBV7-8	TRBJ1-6	TGTGCCAGCAGCCTCTGGGGGGACAGGGGAATTGATTCACCCCTCCACTTT	CASSLWGDRGIDSPLHF
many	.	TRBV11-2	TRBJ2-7	TGTGCCAGCAGCCGGGACATTTCCTACGAGCAGTACTTC	CASSRDISYEQYF
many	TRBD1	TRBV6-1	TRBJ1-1	TGTGCCAGCAGTCACCGGGACAGGAACACTGAAGCTTTCTTT	CASSHRDRNTEAFF
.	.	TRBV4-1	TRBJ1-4	TGCGCCAGCAGCCAAGAGCCCGGGGCGAGTGAAAAACTGTTTTTT	CASSQEPGASEKLFF
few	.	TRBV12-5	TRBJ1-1	TGTGCTAGTGGTTTGGGTACCGGGAACACTGAAGCTTTCTTT	CASGLGTGNTEAFF
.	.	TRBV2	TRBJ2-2	TGTGCCAGCAGGATGGGACTGGCAAACACCGGGGAGCTGTTTTTT	CASRMGLANTGELFF
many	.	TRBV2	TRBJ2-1	TGTGCCAGCAGCGCTGACAAAAGGGGGGCCAATGAGCAGTTCTTC	CASSADKRGANEQFF
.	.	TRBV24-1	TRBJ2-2	TGTGCCACCAGTGATTTCACCGGGGAGCTGTTTTTT	CATSDFTGELFF